The present T cell receptor beta chain was sequenced within a study of cytomegalovirus exposure and HLA in healthy donors (dated by TCRdb to about 2017). A note on the overall study: An earlier analysis of several hundred of the donors reported about 250 Gb of sequence data and 120 million or so unique TCR beta sequences from 150 million to 200 million T cells. Approximately 310 gigabases of sequencing data and some 85 million unique TCR sequences were included in an early release covering under 650 HLA-typed donors. The genetic ancestry cluster associated with self-reported Caucasian donors included 81% of the roughly 380 genotyped donors. The study was designed to test whether signatures of past pathogen exposure could be identified by cataloging public T cell receptors. The T cell repertoires of 670 or so subjects were profiled by immunosequencing and related to cytomegalovirus serostatus. Along with the roughly 710-subject first cohort, a separate validation cohort of over 90 different subjects was used. To predict cytomegalovirus infection status, the study combined high-throughput TCR immunosequencing, statistical association of individual TCRs with disease status, and machine learning. A later analysis re-analyzed previously published TCR beta repertoires from several hundred donors and added high-resolution HLA genotyping to study TCR occurrence patterns. In the later analysis, no new phenotypic data were used to find candidate immune exposures; instead, reliance was placed on TCR beta sequences and their occurrence across donors. An earlier analysis of a few hundred of the donors applied high-throughput TCR beta sequencing to assess whether each TCR beta V gene segment acted as functional or pseudogenic. Donor age, sex, ethnicity and CMV serostatus were compiled alongside the repertoire data. In a later genetic analysis, genome-wide SNP genotypes for about 55% of the roughly 700 donors were used, and that subset was treated as a discovery cohort. Every repertoire in the discovery cohort had been generated on one and the same sequencing platform. HLA typing covered class I and class II loci at four-digit resolution. The number of typed donors differed by locus: about 620-640 for A, B, C, DRB1 and DQB1; 500 to 550 for DQA1; 606 for DPA1; and some 470 for DPB1. Because of strong linkage in the cohort, roughly five DR-DQ haplotypes were treated as single units for association and clustering. Across under 500 genotyped donors of the cohort, an average of about 240,000 unique TCR beta nucleotide sequences per donor were sequenced, and 15% to 20% of those sequences were non-productive. Study-level results and caveats: The only immune exposure information available for the cohort was CMV serostatus. Across donors, most TCR sequences were observed very rarely, whereas some public TCRs were present in many individuals. When HLA alleles, especially DR and DQ, strongly co-occurred, TCR associations were difficult to assign to individual alleles. Linkage disequilibrium might explain the correlated functional status among segregating V segments, but an unknown experimental factor could not be ruled out. A later analysis associated 17,000 or so TCR beta sequences with specific HLA alleles at a false discovery rate of 0.05. A total of fewer than 200 TCR beta chains were listed by the study as associated with cytomegalovirus. A cluster of highly shared sequence variants was judged likely to be a technical artifact of the sequencing pipeline. According to a later analysis, most CMV-associated TCR beta chains appeared to be HLA-restricted, and the HLA associations seemed to be driven largely by CMV exposure. The 87-base-pair reads could not distinguish some IMGT-functional V segments, including TRBV6-2 and TRBV6-3, so those segments were excluded. A later analysis reported that several top co-occurrence clusters appeared linked to parvovirus B19, influenza, CMV and Epstein-Barr virus. A further reported finding was that TCR beta sequences accurately predicted the HLA-A and HLA-B alleles for most subjects in the first cohort. Compared with equally common non-associated chains, HLA-associated TCR beta chains in a later analysis were more clonally expanded and had lower generation probabilities. The cohort was sequenced for TCR beta chains only, and without alpha or paired-chain data the features that could be detected were limited. According to a later genetic analysis, donors in an Asian-associated ancestry cluster had fewer N-insertions in productive TCRs than the approximately 670-donor mean. Broadly in line with IMGT annotations, most TCR beta V segments showed up in productive rearrangements about 87% or about 30% of the time in an earlier analysis of 587 of the donors. Three of the identified cytomegalovirus-associated TCR beta chains were confirmed in vitro to be specific for cytomegalovirus antigens. According to a later analysis, TCR association rates differed among HLA loci, with DRB1 alleles showing the most associated TCRs and HLA-C alleles showing the fewest. Roughly 17 rarely observed V segments, including chromosome 9 orphons, were excluded from the earlier analysis of about 500 of the donors because counts were too low. HLA typing was unavailable for some donors at each locus, so association tests used only the typed subset. Roughly uniform sequencing depth across donors was assumed in presence/absence analyses, although this assumption may not hold. The authors suggested that the approach could potentially be generalized to other disease states and immunological phenotypes. A later genetic analysis associated a missense DCLRE1C variant with V-gene and J-gene trimming of TCR beta chains, and an independent cohort replicated the association. In both the original and validation cohorts, the classifier was reported to diagnose cytomegalovirus status with high specificity and sensitivity.

In total, around 600 healthy bone marrow donors made up the cohort. At the time of sampling, every cohort member was nominally healthy, though immune exposures that went unrecorded were likely present. CMV serostatus was recorded as positive for about 300 and negative for about 50% of the roughly 670 cohort members, whereas no CMV serostatus was recorded for the donor in question. Each donor provided a peripheral blood sample, and peripheral blood mononuclear cells were used for TCR beta sequencing. The Qiagen DNeasy Blood Extraction Kit was used to extract genomic DNA from the blood cell samples. The CDR3 runs 12 amino acids, cysteine and phenylalanine included. Of all the DNA, just the CDR3 is kept, 36 bases in frame from base 1. V is pruned by 7 bases and J by 4 bases, leaving 3 bases of the junction without a gene match. CDR1 is given as SGHTA and CDR2 as FQGTGA, both from the germline V gene.

This clone turned up a few times. What antigen it recognizes has not been identified. No qualities accompany the bases; no much larger clone lies one base away. The library was prepared using the immunoSEQ multiplex PCR assay. For the multiplex PCR, a mixture combining 60 forward primers for TCR Vbeta segments and 13 reverse primers for TCR Jbeta segments was used. The CDR3 region of rearranged TCR beta genes was amplified from genomic DNA by a multiplex PCR assay. Amplified TCR beta libraries were sequenced as 87-base-pair reads on the Illumina HiSeq System. Per the original workflow: In a later analysis, tens of millions of unique TCR beta chains were counted across the approximately 670 repertoires, and around 10 million of these chains were shared by at least two donors. Raw reads were error-corrected and collapsed into unique sequences with a nearest-neighbor algorithm that merged closely related sequences to remove PCR and sequencing errors. CDR3 sequences were aligned to IMGT reference sequences to assign V, D and J gene segments. For a sequence to be retained, a match of at least six nucleotides to both a V gene segment and a J gene segment was required. A rearrangement was called productive if the CDR3 had no stop codons and remained in frame with V and J, and every other rearrangement was called non-productive. Following IMGT convention, CDR3 was defined as the stretch from the second conserved V-encoded cysteine up to the conserved J-encoded phenylalanine. In an earlier analysis of around 570 of the donors, sequences lacking an unambiguous match to a single V gene segment were excluded. An earlier analysis of 500 to 600 of the donors classified V segments as functional when productive rearrangements were above 56.7% and as segregating when the standard deviation between donors was above 5%. A statistical classification framework was built for diagnosing cytomegalovirus status from the catalog of TCR beta chain sequences. In a later analysis, V and J genes were assigned by comparing TCR nucleotide sequences against IMGT/GENE-DB human TR gene sequences. The TCRdist pipeline was used in a later analysis to assign CDR3 sequences and most-parsimonious VDJ recombination scenarios. In a later analysis, each TCR beta chain was defined by its CDR3 amino acid sequence together with its V-gene family, and reads without a unique V-gene family were excluded. In a later analysis, fewer than 650 highly shared, low-generation-probability nucleotide sequences were removed to address suspected cross-contamination and a sequencing artifact. In a later analysis, a clonal expansion index was calculated for each public chain from normalized within-repertoire ranks of inferred template counts. Generation probabilities in a later analysis came from a VDJ recombination model fitted to out-of-frame rearrangements, and those results were checked against IGoR. A later analysis scored TCR-TCR, TCR-HLA and TCR-CMV co-occurrence with hypergeometric tests, applying a repertoire-size bias correction to TCR pairs. In a later analysis, false discovery rates were estimated by permuting HLA or CMV assignments 20 times. In a later analysis, co-occurring TCRs were grouped using DBSCAN, and TCRdist sequence similarity was added for clustering within HLA-allele-positive subsets. Repertoires with fewer than 30,000 or more than 120,000 public chains, plus five repertoires with anomalous nucleotide sharing, were excluded from co-occurrence clustering. TCRdb took over this immuneACCESS table, retaining in-frame rearrangements with V and J assigned. Such tables are incomplete; in checked studies, under half of the missing clones stem from an unresolved V gene, and the remainder is unexplained. Clonal size and the V and J genes are those of that table, whereas D and trimming came from the DNA. The sample table contains about 170,000 clones; only one count was recorded for approximately 70% of them. About 2.5% of the sample goes to the ten largest clones.

The clonotype was recovered from a human donor in good health. The V and J genes are TRBV7-3 and TRBJ2-7; 8 of the junction bases match TRBD1. Sequencing input: PBMCs. Read as DNA, the sequence is TGTGCCAGCACCAGGGGGCCGTACGAGCAGTACTTC. This sequence encodes CASTRGPYEQYF.